This is a list of T cell receptor beta chains from one sample in a study of T-cell memory formation after mild COVID-19. TCRdb used MiXCR to reprocess the 5' RACE reads, holding one entry per CDR3 protein. This sample has about 280,000 distinct CDR3 sequences; approximately 7.6% occur once, and the top ten carry roughly 22%. The source material was PBMCs or a T cell subset sorted from them (not recorded which). These TCRs come from a man younger than 30 who had mild COVID-19 (a few samples of this study predate the infection). Cell type and time point are not known. CDR3s include the opening cysteine and the closing phenylalanine or tryptophan. The order of the fields is J gene, V gene, D gene, clone size, CDR3 protein, CDR3 DNA. The D gene is left open where the match is weak. Expanded clones are given a class, and other clones once, few, many or no size at all.

j_gene: TRBJ2-3; v_gene: TRBV20-1; d_gene: -; abundance: few; CDR3aa: CSANPITDTQYF; CDR3nt: TGCAGTGCTAATCCGATCACAGATACGCAGTATTTT
j_gene: TRBJ2-3; v_gene: TRBV18; d_gene: TRBD2; abundance: -; CDR3aa: CASSPTAGVDTQYF; CDR3nt: TGTGCCAGCTCACCGACGGCGGGGGTGGATACGCAGTATTTT
j_gene: TRBJ1-1; v_gene: TRBV6-2/TRBV6-3; d_gene: -; abundance: few; CDR3aa: CASSYGGSLNTEAFF; CDR3nt: TGTGCCAGCAGTTACGGCGGAAGCCTGAACACTGAAGCTTTCTTT
j_gene: TRBJ1-2; v_gene: TRBV3-1; d_gene: TRBD1; abundance: many; CDR3aa: CASSAHNRGLLNGYTF; CDR3nt: TGTGCCAGCAGCGCTCACAACAGGGGATTGCTAAATGGCTACACCTTC
j_gene: TRBJ2-1; v_gene: TRBV11-3; d_gene: -; abundance: -; CDR3aa: CASSHSRRGPRGYNEQFF; CDR3nt: TGTGCCAGCAGTCATAGCCGCCGGGGTCCTCGGGGCTACAATGAGCAGTTCTTC
j_gene: TRBJ2-3; v_gene: TRBV5-1; d_gene: -; abundance: -; CDR3aa: CASSRLSDTQYF; CDR3nt: TGCGCCAGCAGTCGGTTATCGGATACGCAGTATTTT
j_gene: TRBJ2-1; v_gene: TRBV20-1; d_gene: TRBD2; abundance: few; CDR3aa: CSAHPGLAGSYNEQFF; CDR3nt: TGCAGTGCGCACCCGGGACTAGCGGGCTCCTACAATGAGCAGTTCTTC
j_gene: TRBJ2-3; v_gene: TRBV7-2; d_gene: TRBD2; abundance: many; CDR3aa: CASSLYSGVPLDTQYF; CDR3nt: TGTGCCAGCAGCCTATATAGCGGGGTCCCGCTAGATACGCAGTATTTT
j_gene: TRBJ2-1; v_gene: TRBV12-3/TRBV12-4; d_gene: -; abundance: many; CDR3aa: CASNRGSDEQFF; CDR3nt: TGTGCCAGCAACCGTGGGAGCGATGAGCAGTTCTTC
j_gene: TRBJ2-3; v_gene: TRBV20-1; d_gene: -; abundance: few; CDR3aa: CSARGKTVAYTDTQYF; CDR3nt: TGCAGTGCTAGAGGAAAGACGGTGGCCTACACAGATACGCAGTATTTT
j_gene: TRBJ1-3; v_gene: TRBV7-8; d_gene: -; abundance: -; CDR3aa: CASTLGGHSGNTIYF; CDR3nt: TGTGCCAGCACCCTAGGGGGTCACTCTGGAAACACCATATATTTT
j_gene: TRBJ1-2; v_gene: TRBV3-1; d_gene: -; abundance: few; CDR3aa: CASSQGPQGGYGYTF; CDR3nt: TGTGCCAGCAGCCAAGGACCACAGGGAGGCTATGGCTACACCTTC
j_gene: TRBJ1-3; v_gene: TRBV20-1; d_gene: -; abundance: few; CDR3aa: CSARAGDGNTIYF; CDR3nt: TGCAGTGCCAGAGCGGGGGATGGAAACACCATATATTTT
j_gene: TRBJ2-1; v_gene: TRBV7-8; d_gene: TRBD2; abundance: -; CDR3aa: CASSLAAGGLLYNEQFF; CDR3nt: TGTGCCAGCAGCTTAGCAGCGGGGGGGTTGCTTTACAATGAGCAGTTCTTC
j_gene: TRBJ1-2; v_gene: TRBV6-5; d_gene: -; abundance: many; CDR3aa: CASRAGQFYGYTF; CDR3nt: TGTGCCAGCAGAGCCGGACAGTTCTATGGCTACACCTTC
j_gene: TRBJ1-5; v_gene: TRBV4-1; d_gene: -; abundance: -; CDR3aa: CASSQDLVPTGALGWPQHF; CDR3nt: TGCGCCAGCAGCCAAGATCTGGTCCCGACAGGCGCTCTTGGATGGCCCCAGCATTTT
j_gene: TRBJ2-2; v_gene: TRBV6-5; d_gene: -; abundance: -; CDR3aa: CASTFRVEHAGELFF; CDR3nt: TGTGCCAGCACCTTCAGGGTGGAGCATGCCGGGGAGCTGTTTTTT
j_gene: TRBJ2-4; v_gene: TRBV7-9; d_gene: -; abundance: few; CDR3aa: CASSSPGGYIQYF; CDR3nt: TGTGCCAGCAGCTCCCCCGGAGGATACATTCAGTACTTC
j_gene: TRBJ2-7; v_gene: TRBV3-1; d_gene: -; abundance: -; CDR3aa: CASSEPSHYEQYF; CDR3nt: TGTGCCAGCAGCGAGCCTTCTCACTACGAGCAGTACTTC
j_gene: TRBJ1-4; v_gene: TRBV12-3/TRBV12-4; d_gene: -; abundance: few; CDR3aa: CASGLFTNEKLFF; CDR3nt: TGTGCCAGTGGACTGTTTACTAATGAAAAACTGTTTTTT
j_gene: TRBJ1-1; v_gene: TRBV19; d_gene: -; abundance: -; CDR3aa: CASSISSTTGYTEAFF; CDR3nt: TGTGCCAGTAGTATATCCTCGACAACCGGTTACACTGAAGCTTTCTTT
j_gene: TRBJ1-6; v_gene: TRBV9; d_gene: TRBD1; abundance: few; CDR3aa: CASSDGQGYSPLHF; CDR3nt: TGTGCCAGCAGCGACGGACAGGGGTATTCACCCCTCCACTTT
j_gene: TRBJ1-1; v_gene: TRBV11-2; d_gene: -; abundance: few; CDR3aa: CASSSPGRGRRRTEAFF; CDR3nt: TGTGCCAGCAGCTCCCCAGGGAGGGGACGGCGAAGAACTGAAGCTTTCTTT
j_gene: TRBJ2-7; v_gene: TRBV7-2; d_gene: -; abundance: -; CDR3aa: CASSLSAALPYEQYF; CDR3nt: TGTGCCAGCAGCTTATCGGCTGCGCTGCCCTACGAGCAGTACTTC
j_gene: TRBJ1-6; v_gene: TRBV24-1; d_gene: -; abundance: -; CDR3aa: CATSDLRCRADSPLHF; CDR3nt: TGTGCCACCAGTGATTTGCGGTGCAGGGCGGATTCACCCCTCCACTTT
j_gene: TRBJ2-1; v_gene: TRBV12-3/TRBV12-4; d_gene: TRBD1; abundance: -; CDR3aa: CASSLLPGQGLFF; CDR3nt: TGTGCCAGCAGTTTATTGCCGGGACAGGGGCTGTTCTTC
j_gene: TRBJ2-3; v_gene: TRBV25-1; d_gene: -; abundance: few; CDR3aa: CASRLGVTGTQYF; CDR3nt: TGTGCCAGCCGCCTAGGTGTAACAGGAACGCAGTATTTT
j_gene: TRBJ2-5; v_gene: TRBV10-3; d_gene: -; abundance: few; CDR3aa: CAISDRGFSETQYF; CDR3nt: TGTGCCATCAGTGACAGGGGATTTTCAGAGACCCAGTACTTC
j_gene: TRBJ2-3; v_gene: TRBV12-3/TRBV12-4; d_gene: -; abundance: -; CDR3aa: CASSILRGPGTDTQYF; CDR3nt: TGTGCCAGCAGTATCCTCCGGGGGCCAGGCACAGATACGCAGTATTTT
j_gene: TRBJ2-1; v_gene: TRBV7-2; d_gene: TRBD2; abundance: few; CDR3aa: CASSPKAGPEQFF; CDR3nt: TGTGCCAGCAGCCCCAAAGCGGGGCCTGAGCAGTTCTTC
j_gene: TRBJ1-2; v_gene: TRBV6-6; d_gene: -; abundance: few; CDR3aa: CASSSPNYGYTF; CDR3nt: TGTGCCAGCAGCAGTCCCAACTATGGCTACACCTTC
j_gene: TRBJ2-1; v_gene: TRBV10-3; d_gene: -; abundance: -; CDR3aa: CAIRGASGNEQFF; CDR3nt: TGTGCCATCAGGGGGGCTAGCGGTAATGAGCAGTTCTTC
j_gene: TRBJ2-1; v_gene: TRBV20-1; d_gene: -; abundance: many; CDR3aa: CSAIDGTNNEQFF; CDR3nt: TGCAGTGCTATCGACGGGACGAACAATGAGCAGTTCTTC
j_gene: TRBJ2-7; v_gene: TRBV15; d_gene: -; abundance: many; CDR3aa: CATSQGYEQYF; CDR3nt: TGTGCCACCTCGCAGGGTTACGAGCAGTACTTC
j_gene: TRBJ2-5; v_gene: TRBV12-3/TRBV12-4; d_gene: TRBD1; abundance: few; CDR3aa: CASQSLRGRVETQYF; CDR3nt: TGTGCCAGCCAAAGCCTGAGGGGGCGGGTAGAGACCCAGTACTTC
j_gene: TRBJ2-3; v_gene: TRBV12-3/TRBV12-4; d_gene: -; abundance: -; CDR3aa: CASRLRDQSTDTQYF; CDR3nt: TGTGCCAGCAGACTCCGGGACCAGAGCACAGATACGCAGTATTTT
j_gene: TRBJ1-5; v_gene: TRBV5-5; d_gene: TRBD1; abundance: few; CDR3aa: CASSPRGAQPQHF; CDR3nt: TGTGCCAGCAGCCCCAGGGGGGCTCAGCCCCAGCATTTT
j_gene: TRBJ2-3; v_gene: TRBV10-3; d_gene: -; abundance: few; CDR3aa: CAISESSLHTQYF; CDR3nt: TGTGCCATCAGTGAGTCGAGTCTTCATACGCAGTATTTT
j_gene: TRBJ2-7; v_gene: TRBV7-6; d_gene: -; abundance: -; CDR3aa: CASSSDPSYEQYF; CDR3nt: TGTGCCAGCAGCTCTGACCCGTCCTACGAGCAGTACTTC
j_gene: TRBJ2-5; v_gene: TRBV18; d_gene: TRBD2; abundance: -; CDR3aa: CASSTYSGGPREQYF; CDR3nt: TGTGCCAGCTCAACATACTCGGGAGGTCCGAGGGAGCAGTACTTC
j_gene: TRBJ1-4; v_gene: TRBV4-1; d_gene: -; abundance: few; CDR3aa: CASSQDRGGTGEKLFF; CDR3nt: TGCGCCAGCAGCCAAGATCGGGGGGGGACGGGTGAAAAACTGTTTTTT
j_gene: TRBJ2-5; v_gene: TRBV7-2; d_gene: -; abundance: few; CDR3aa: CASSLFSGRPETQYF; CDR3nt: TGTGCCAGCAGCTTATTCAGTGGCAGGCCAGAGACCCAGTACTTC
j_gene: TRBJ2-1; v_gene: TRBV7-2; d_gene: TRBD2; abundance: few; CDR3aa: CASSSRTSGNLWEQFF; CDR3nt: TGTGCCAGCAGCTCACGGACTAGCGGGAACCTTTGGGAGCAGTTCTTC
j_gene: TRBJ2-1; v_gene: TRBV5-1; d_gene: TRBD2; abundance: few; CDR3aa: CASTSGLEYNEQFF; CDR3nt: TGCGCCAGCACTAGCGGTCTGGAATACAATGAGCAGTTCTTC
j_gene: TRBJ1-5; v_gene: TRBV7-9; d_gene: -; abundance: few; CDR3aa: CASSSLISNQPQHF; CDR3nt: TGTGCCAGCAGCTCCCTGATCAGCAATCAGCCCCAGCATTTT
j_gene: TRBJ1-1; v_gene: TRBV12-3/TRBV12-4; d_gene: -; abundance: -; CDR3aa: CASSSRSREEAFF; CDR3nt: TGTGCCAGCAGTTCGCGTTCACGGGAGGAAGCTTTCTTT
j_gene: TRBJ2-7; v_gene: TRBV12-3/TRBV12-4; d_gene: -; abundance: -; CDR3aa: CASSLDPGAARF; CDR3nt: TGTGCCAGCAGTCTCGACCCGGGGGCCGCGCGTTTC
j_gene: TRBJ1-6; v_gene: TRBV4-1; d_gene: TRBD1; abundance: -; CDR3aa: CASSHQTGGNYNSPLHF; CDR3nt: TGCGCCAGCAGCCACCAGACAGGGGGCAACTATAATTCACCCCTCCACTTT
j_gene: TRBJ2-3; v_gene: TRBV7-2; d_gene: TRBD2; abundance: -; CDR3aa: CASSLARGTTDTQYF; CDR3nt: TGTGCCAGCAGCTTAGCGCGGGGGACCACAGATACGCAGTATTTT
j_gene: TRBJ2-5; v_gene: TRBV9; d_gene: -; abundance: few; CDR3aa: CASSVGQEGGETQYF; CDR3nt: TGTGCCAGCAGCGTAGGTCAAGAGGGCGGGGAGACCCAGTACTTC
j_gene: TRBJ2-2; v_gene: TRBV20-1; d_gene: TRBD2; abundance: -; CDR3aa: CSALAGDANTGELFF; CDR3nt: TGCAGTGCTCTAGCGGGGGACGCGAACACCGGGGAGCTGTTTTTT
j_gene: TRBJ2-3; v_gene: TRBV11-2; d_gene: TRBD2; abundance: few; CDR3aa: CASSRTSGGTRTDTQYF; CDR3nt: TGTGCCAGCAGCCGGACTAGCGGGGGGACACGCACAGATACGCAGTATTTT
j_gene: TRBJ2-2; v_gene: TRBV7-3; d_gene: -; abundance: -; CDR3aa: CASSFGASGGNTGELFF; CDR3nt: TGTGCCAGCAGCTTCGGGGCGTCTGGGGGCAACACCGGGGAGCTGTTTTTT
j_gene: TRBJ1-4; v_gene: TRBV5-6; d_gene: TRBD1; abundance: many; CDR3aa: CASSWTGGTNEKLFF; CDR3nt: TGTGCCAGCAGCTGGACAGGGGGCACTAATGAAAAACTGTTTTTT
j_gene: TRBJ1-2; v_gene: TRBV11-2; d_gene: TRBD1; abundance: many; CDR3aa: CASSSIRTGNYGYTF; CDR3nt: TGTGCCAGCAGCTCGATCCGGACAGGGAACTATGGCTACACCTTC